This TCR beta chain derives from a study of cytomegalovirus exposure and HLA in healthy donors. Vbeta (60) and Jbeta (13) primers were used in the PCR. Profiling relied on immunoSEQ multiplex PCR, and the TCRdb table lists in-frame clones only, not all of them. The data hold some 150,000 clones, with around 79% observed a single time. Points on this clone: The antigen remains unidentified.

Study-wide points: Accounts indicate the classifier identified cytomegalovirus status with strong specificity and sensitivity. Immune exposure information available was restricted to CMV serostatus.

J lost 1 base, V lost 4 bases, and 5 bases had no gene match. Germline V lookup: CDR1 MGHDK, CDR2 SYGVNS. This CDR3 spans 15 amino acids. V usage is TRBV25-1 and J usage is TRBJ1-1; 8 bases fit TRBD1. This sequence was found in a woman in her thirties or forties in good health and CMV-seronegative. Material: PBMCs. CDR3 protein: CASSALTGANTEAFF. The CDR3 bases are TGTGCCAGCAGTGCCCTGACAGGGGCGAACACTGAAGCTTTCTTT.